Below are 16 T cell receptor beta chains sequenced from a single sample in a study of CD8 T cells in Susac syndrome. Random hexamers served to reverse transcribe about 0.45 to 1 ug RNA. Each CDR3 protein gets one entry after TCRdb re-called the immunoSEQ multiplex PCR reads with MiXCR. This table has 150,000 or so distinct CDR3 sequences, approximately 95% appearing once. The sample taken for sequencing was CD4+ T cells from PBMCs. All receptors come from a human donor with Susac syndrome.

The V call is TRBV20-1, the J call TRBJ1-1; D perhaps matches TRBD1 (5 bases). CDR1 is DFQATT and CDR2 is SNEGSKA in the germline V gene (reference sequence). The CDR3 has 13 amino acids. Trimming removed 2 bases from V and 4 bases from J, with 11 bases in between. CDR3: CSARQGEITEAFF. CDR3 DNA sequence: TGCAGTGCTAGACAAGGGGAGATCACTGAAGCTTTCTTT.

This clonotype is a singleton in its sample. The chain has TRBV10-3 and TRBJ2-6, with D unresolved. The CDR3 extends over 16 amino acids. Per germline, CDR1 ENHRY and CDR2 SYGVKD. Trimming took off 0 bases at V and 4 bases at J, with 10 bases between the two ends. CDR3 DNA: TGTGCCATCAGTGAGTCGGGCATTACAGGGGCCAACGTCCTGACTTTC. This codes for CAISESGITGANVLTF.

The chain joins TRBV11-2 to TRBJ1-1; D is undetermined. This CDR3 is 14 amino acids long. V was pared by 1 base and J by 4 bases, with 10 bases between. CDR1 is SGHAT, CDR2 FQNNGV, per germline. The CDR3 is CASSLGREGTEAFF. The CDR3 nucleotides read TGTGCCAGCAGCTTAGGTCGGGAAGGCACTGAAGCTTTCTTT.

The genes are TRBV24-1 and TRBJ2-7; the D gene is possibly TRBD2 (5 bases). CDR1 is KGHDR, CDR2 SFDVKD, per germline. The length of the CDR3 is 17 residues. V lost 4 bases and J 3 bases, leaving 21 bases between the germline ends. The CDR3 region is CATSDKDDFRGFYEQYF. The CDR3 DNA reads TGTGCCACCAGTGACAAGGACGACTTTCGAGGGTTCTACGAGCAGTACTTC.

The rearrangement joins TRBV11-1 to TRBJ2-1; the D gene is possibly TRBD1 (7 bases). V gave up 4 bases and J gave up 2 bases, with 12 bases separating them. This CDR3 region has 15 residues. Germline V gene data show CDR1 as SGHAT and CDR2 as FQDESV (reference sequence). The CDR3 nucleotides read TGTGCCAGCAGCTCAACAGGGGAGGCCTACAATGAGCAGTTCTTC. This sequence encodes CASSSTGEAYNEQFF.

This chain links TRBV20-1 with TRBJ2-1, with TRBD2 matching over 7 bases. With 6 bases clipped from V and 9 bases from J, the junction kept 17 bases outside the gene matches. CDR3 length equals 15 residues. Looked up from germline, CDR1 is DFQATT and CDR2 is SNEGSKA (reference sequence). The DNA for the CDR3 is TGCAGTGCCGGGGCCGGGACGGGGGGAGGACGTGAGCAGTTCTTC. Translating it yields CSAGAGTGGGREQFF.

The chain links TRBV3-1 to TRBJ1-6; 8 bases are a match to TRBD1. The V and J ends lost 1 base and 7 bases, in that order; junction bases with no gene match: 3. The germline CDR1 and CDR2 sequences are LGHDT and YNNKEL (reference sequence). This CDR3 region has 15 residues. As DNA, the CDR3 is TGTGCCAGCAGCCAAGCCCGGACAGGGAATTCACCCCTCCACTTT. Its translation: CASSQARTGNSPLHF.

V usage is TRBV5-4 and J usage is TRBJ2-5; D is possibly TRBD1 (6 bases). Trimming shortened V by 4 bases and J by 5 bases, and 21 bases separated the two germline ends. CDR1 SGHNT and CDR2 YYREEE come from the germline V gene (reference sequence). The CDR3 has 16 amino acids. The CDR3 DNA sequence: TGTGCCAGCAGCCCGTCCGCGAGGGGGAGAGGGGAGACCCAGTACTTC. It encodes CASSPSARGRGETQYF.

This chain connects TRBV6-2 or TRBV6-3 to TRBJ1-2; 7 bases agree with TRBD1. The V gene's germline CDR1 is MNHEY and CDR2 SVGEGT. The CDR3 spans 13 residues. With 7 bases clipped from V and 7 bases from J, the junction kept 9 bases outside the gene matches. The CDR3 DNA sequence: TGTGCCAGCACCCAAGCAGGGGGTATTGGCTACACCTTC. Protein product: CASTQAGGIGYTF.

CDR3 coding DNA: TGTGCCAGTAGTATCTCCGTAAGCTCTGGAAACACCATATATTTT. This gives the protein CASSISVSSGNTIYF. V and J are TRBV19 and TRBJ1-3; D is unclear. The CDR3 totals 15 residues. The V end lost 3 bases, the J end lost 0 bases, and 9 bases lay between the germline ends. Looked up from germline, CDR1 is LNHDA and CDR2 is SQIVND (reference sequence).

The CDR3 here is CASSTGQGNQPQHF. CDR3 bases: TGTGCCAGCAGCACGGGACAGGGTAATCAGCCCCAGCATTTT. The chain has TRBV5-4 and TRBJ1-5; 9 bases fit TRBD1. Germline values: CDR1 SGHNT, CDR2 YYREEE (reference sequence). V was pared by 4 bases and J by 4 bases, with 3 bases of the junction left unmatched. CDR3 size: 14 residues.

The table lists this clonotype with a count of one. DNA for the CDR3: TGTGCCAGCAGCTTAGCGCACAGGGCCACCGGGGAGCTGTTTTTT. Translating it yields CASSLAHRATGELFF. V gene TRBV7-9 combines with J gene TRBJ2-2; tentatively, D is TRBD1 (6 bases). This CDR3 spans 15 amino acids. V gave up 0 bases and J gave up 4 bases, with 9 bases separating them. Germline CDR1 and CDR2: SEHNR and FQNEAQ (reference sequence). The full variable domain, completed using reference TRBV7-9 and TRBJ2-2, is DTGVSQNPRHKITKRGQNVTFRCDPISEHNRLYWYRQTLGQGPEFLTYFQNEAQLEKSRLLSDRFSAERPKGSFSTLEIQRTEQGDSAMYLCASSLAHRATGELFFGEGSRLTVL.

The chain combines TRBV5-4 with TRBJ2-3, with 16 bases that match TRBD2. CDR1 SGHNT and CDR2 YYREEE come from the germline V gene (reference sequence). This CDR3 spans 17 amino acids. V lost 4 bases to trimming and J lost 3 bases; unmatched junction nucleotides: 5. CDR3 loop: CASSPGLAGGPTDTQYF. In DNA form, the CDR3 reads TGTGCCAGCAGCCCGGGACTAGCGGGGGGGCCGACAGATACGCAGTATTTT.

The gene calls are TRBV5-1 and TRBJ2-3; the D is unclear. Looked up from germline, CDR1 is SGHRS and CDR2 is YFSETQ. The length of the CDR3 is 14 residues. V was pared by 1 base and J by 6 bases, with 12 bases between. The CDR3 DNA follows: TGCGCCAGCAGCTTGACTCGAGTCCGGGATACGCAGTATTTT. It is translated as CASSLTRVRDTQYF.

This rearrangement joins TRBV27 to TRBJ2-5; D gene unclear. Per the germline V gene, CDR1 is MNHEY and CDR2 is SMNVEV (reference sequence). CDR3 length: 15 amino acids. V dropped 2 bases and J dropped 0 bases, with 10 bases sitting between them. The CDR3 nucleotides read TGTGCCAGCAGTTTACGGTGGGCCTACCAAGAGACCCAGTACTTC. This gives the protein CASSLRWAYQETQYF.

The chain carries TRBV3-1 and TRBJ2-1, with 8 positions matching TRBD1. Germline V gene lookup returns CDR1 LGHDT and CDR2 YNNKEL (reference sequence). V trimming: 0 bases; J trimming: 5 bases; junction bases outside the gene matches: 0. CDR3 length: 14 amino acids. The CDR3 nucleotides are TGTGCCAGCAGCCAAGAACAGGGGGACAATGAGCAGTTCTTC. Translation gives CASSQEQGDNEQFF.